These T cell receptor beta chains were read from a single sample in a study of blood T cell repertoires in COVID-19. Method: immunoSEQ multiplex PCR; TCRdb's copy keeps in-frame clones and lacks some. The sample yields approximately 150,000 clones, 75% to 90% seen once. The sample consisted of peripheral blood. The receptors originated from an elderly man with acute or convalescent COVID-19. Both conserved end residues are part of each CDR3. Fields, in order: CDR3 DNA, CDR3 protein, V gene, D gene, clone size, J gene. D genes are given only for firm matches. Expanded clones get a size class; other rows say once, few or many, or leave the size out.

TGTGCCAGCAGCCTTGATAGCGGGGGGCCCTCCTACGAGCAGTACTTC	CASSLDSGGPSYEQYF	TRBV7-2	TRBD2	.	TRBJ2-7
TGCAGCGGGTACAGAGATACGCAGTATTTT	CSGYRDTQYF	TRBV29-1	.	.	TRBJ2-3
TGCGCCAGCAGGTACCCGACGGGGGCGAACACCGGGGAGCTGTTTTTT	CASRYPTGANTGELFF	TRBV5-1	.	.	TRBJ2-2
TGCGCCAGCGGCGGGACAGGGGGCTCCTACGAGCAGTACTTC	CASGGTGGSYEQYF	TRBV5-1	TRBD1	.	TRBJ2-7
TGTGCCAGTAGTATAGTGACTAGCGGGAGTAATTACAATGAGCAGTTCTTC	CASSIVTSGSNYNEQFF	TRBV19	TRBD2	once	TRBJ2-1
TGTGCCAGCAGTTACGGGCTTCCGAACACTGAAGCTTTCTTT	CASSYGLPNTEAFF	TRBV6-5	.	.	TRBJ1-1
TGTGCCAGCAGCCCCGGACTGATCTACGAGCAGTACTTC	CASSPGLIYEQYF	TRBV7-2	.	few	TRBJ2-7
TGTGCCAGCAGCTTAGGACAGGCAGACTATGGCTACACCTTC	CASSLGQADYGYTF	TRBV7-9	.	.	TRBJ1-2
TGTGCCAGCAGCTTACTTAGCGGCAGGACCTACAATGAGCAGTTCTTC	CASSLLSGRTYNEQFF	TRBV5-6	.	.	TRBJ2-1
TGTGCCAGCAGTGAAGCCGGGACAGGGCCCGGGTCCTATGGCTACACCTTC	CASSEAGTGPGSYGYTF	TRBV25-1	TRBD1	once	TRBJ1-2
TGTGCCAGCTCACCACAGGTGACGGAGTACAATGAGCAGTTCTTC	CASSPQVTEYNEQFF	TRBV18	.	.	TRBJ2-1
TGTGCCAGCAGTCTAGGGACGGGAGGAGGGAACACCATATATTTT	CASSLGTGGGNTIYF	TRBV27	.	.	TRBJ1-3
TGTGCCAGCAGGTACGGGGCGGGGAGGCAGCCCCAGCATTTT	CASRYGAGRQPQHF	TRBV6-2/TRBV6-3	.	once	TRBJ1-5
TGTGCCAGAATGGGACAGACCCTCAATCAGCCCCAGCATTTT	CARMGQTLNQPQHF	TRBV19	TRBD1	.	TRBJ1-5
TGTGCCAGCAGACTCGGACAGGACAAAGCTTTCTTT	CASRLGQDKAFF	TRBV3-1/TRBV3-2	TRBD1	.	TRBJ1-1
TGTGCCAGCAGCTCGGGGACAAAACAGGCAAGCGCTTTCTTT	CASSSGTKQASAFF	TRBV7-3	.	.	TRBJ1-1
TGTGCCAGCAGCCAATCACAGGTAGCCTACGAGCAGTACTTC	CASSQSQVAYEQYF	TRBV3-1/TRBV3-2	.	.	TRBJ2-7
TGTGCCAGCAGTCCGAGTTCGACAGGGGCCACTGGAAACACCATATATTTT	CASSPSSTGATGNTIYF	TRBV6-6	TRBD1	.	TRBJ1-3
TGTGCCTGGCTAGACTATGGCTATACCTTC	CAWLDYGYTF	TRBV30	.	.	TRBJ1-2
TGTGCCAGCAGCCGGGGACAGGGGATGAACACTGAAGCTTTCTTT	CASSRGQGMNTEAFF	TRBV27	TRBD1	.	TRBJ1-1
TGTGCCAGCAGCAAGGGGCTGGGGGAGACCCAGTACTTC	CASSKGLGETQYF	TRBV7-9	.	.	TRBJ2-5
TGTGCCAGCAGCTTAGTCGCAGGGGGTGAGCAGTTCTTC	CASSLVAGGEQFF	TRBV11-2	TRBD1	.	TRBJ2-1
TGCAGCGTCGGGACAGCGATTAATGAAAAACTGTTTTTT	CSVGTAINEKLFF	TRBV29-1	TRBD1	.	TRBJ1-4
TGTGCCAGCAGCTTCACAGGGGGCGGCTACACCTTC	CASSFTGGGYTF	TRBV28	TRBD1	.	TRBJ1-2
TGTGCCAGCAGCCAGGGGGCTATCTCTGGAAACACCATATATTTT	CASSQGAISGNTIYF	TRBV3-1/TRBV3-2	.	.	TRBJ1-3
TGTGCCAGCTCACCACAGGGAAGGGGTAACTATGGCTACACCTTC	CASSPQGRGNYGYTF	TRBV18	.	.	TRBJ1-2
TGTGCCTGGAGTGTAGGGGACAGGGGGTATGGCTACACCTTC	CAWSVGDRGYGYTF	TRBV30	TRBD1	few	TRBJ1-2
TGTGCCAGCAGCCAAGACAGGGCCAACTATGGCTACACCTTC	CASSQDRANYGYTF	TRBV3-1/TRBV3-2	.	.	TRBJ1-2
TGTGCCAGCAGGGGGTTGGGCCAGGGCTACAATGAGCAGTTCTTC	CASRGLGQGYNEQFF	TRBV6-5	.	.	TRBJ2-1
TGTGCCATCAGTGAGCCGGGGTTCTCCTACGAGCAGTACTTC	CAISEPGFSYEQYF	TRBV10-3	.	.	TRBJ2-7
TGTGCCAGCAGTGAAAGTAGGGGGTACACCGGGGAGCTGTTTTTT	CASSESRGYTGELFF	TRBV6-1	.	.	TRBJ2-2
TGTGCCAGCAGCTTCCTGTCCACGGCGGGAGCGTCGGGAGAGCAGTACTTC	CASSFLSTAGASGEQYF	TRBV7-8	TRBD2	.	TRBJ2-7
TGTGCCAGCAGTAGCGTGCTCGCGAACACCGGGGAGCTGTTTTTT	CASSSVLANTGELFF	TRBV2	.	.	TRBJ2-2
TGTGCCAGCAGTGAGGCAGGGGTTGAGACCCAGTACTTC	CASSEAGVETQYF	TRBV6-1	.	.	TRBJ2-5
TGTGCCAGCAGCCAGGGAGGACTAGCGGGGGGAACTAGCACAGATACGCAGTATTTT	CASSQGGLAGGTSTDTQYF	TRBV4-2	TRBD2	.	TRBJ2-3
TGTGCCAGCAGACCGGGACAGAACAACTATGGCTACACCTTC	CASRPGQNNYGYTF	TRBV6-6	TRBD1	few	TRBJ1-2
TGTGCCAGCAGCTGGGGACAGGGCATCGAAGCTTTCTTT	CASSWGQGIEAFF	TRBV11-2	TRBD1	.	TRBJ1-1
TGTGCCAGCGGGGGTGGGGGGGCAGAGACCCAGTACTTC	CASGGGGAETQYF	TRBV27	.	.	TRBJ2-5
TGTGCCAGCAGTTGGGGGTTGGGGGCGCTTAAATACGAGCAGTACTTC	CASSWGLGALKYEQYF	TRBV28	.	.	TRBJ2-7
TGTGCCAGCAGTGAACAGGGACAGGGGGCGGGCAATGAGCAGTTCTTC	CASSEQGQGAGNEQFF	TRBV6-1	TRBD1	few	TRBJ2-1
TGTGCCAGTAGTATAGCAGGGCCGGACGCTAATTCACCCCTCCACTTT	CASSIAGPDANSPLHF	TRBV19	.	.	TRBJ1-6
TGTGCCAGCAGTGGAGGCAGGGAGGGCACCGGGGAGCTGTTTTTT	CASSGGREGTGELFF	TRBV25-1	TRBD2	.	TRBJ2-2
TGCAGCGTTGATCGACTAGCGGGAATGGGCACAGATACGCAGTATTTT	CSVDRLAGMGTDTQYF	TRBV29-1	TRBD2	.	TRBJ2-3
TGTGCCAGCAGCTTAGATCGGGGGGGGACAGATACGCAGTATTTT	CASSLDRGGTDTQYF	TRBV7-2	TRBD2	.	TRBJ2-3
TGTGCCAGCAGTTTAGTGCGGACCGGGGAGCTGTTTTTT	CASSLVRTGELFF	TRBV28	.	once	TRBJ2-2
TGTGCCTGGAGTCCCCGGGGGGGGACCGGGGAGCTGTTTTTT	CAWSPRGGTGELFF	TRBV30	TRBD2	once	TRBJ2-2
TGTGCCAGCAGTGAAGCGCTGCAGGTTCATCAGTTCTTC	CASSEALQVHQFF	TRBV2	.	.	TRBJ2-1
TGTGCCACCAGCAGGCAGGCTAACACTGAAGCTTTCTTT	CATSRQANTEAFF	TRBV15	.	.	TRBJ1-1
TGTGCCAGCAGCCACGATGGGGTCAAGGGGGGGAACATTCAGTACTTC	CASSHDGVKGGNIQYF	TRBV3-1/TRBV3-2	.	.	TRBJ2-4
TGCGCCAGCAGCTCTATAGCGGGACCCGGGGCAGATACGCAGTATTTT	CASSSIAGPGADTQYF	TRBV5-1	TRBD2	.	TRBJ2-3
TGCGCCAGCACCCCGAGGGGGACAGGCGGCCTGAACACTGAAGCTTTCTTT	CASTPRGTGGLNTEAFF	TRBV5-1	TRBD1	.	TRBJ1-1
TGTGCCAGCAGGAGTCACTACGAGCAGTACTTC	CASRSHYEQYF	TRBV6-5	.	once	TRBJ2-7
TGTGCCAGCAGCGTAGGCACAGCCACACAAGAGACCCAGTACTTC	CASSVGTATQETQYF	TRBV9	.	.	TRBJ2-5
TGTGCCAGCAGCCAGGAGCCTGCCGGGGAGCTGTTTTTT	CASSQEPAGELFF	TRBV3-1/TRBV3-2	.	.	TRBJ2-2
TGTGCCAGCAGCTTGGCCCTGGGCCCTGAAGCTTTCTTT	CASSLALGPEAFF	TRBV5-4	.	.	TRBJ1-1
TGTGCCAGCTCACCCGCCTCGGGAGGGGGCGACAAAAACATTCAGTACTTC	CASSPASGGGDKNIQYF	TRBV18	.	.	TRBJ2-4
TGTGCCAGCAGTAGCGGACAGGGGGTGAGCTATGGCTACACCTTC	CASSSGQGVSYGYTF	TRBV6-5	TRBD1	.	TRBJ1-2